The 26 T cell receptor beta chains listed next were all sequenced from one sample in a study of STAT5B mutations in CD4+ large granular lymphocyte leukemia. Sequenced by immunoSEQ multiplex PCR; TCRdb stores in-frame clones only, minus some. The table has 25,000 to 35,000 clones, around 70% seen once. Sequences were obtained from CD4+ T cells from blood buffy coats. The source of these receptors is a human donor in good health.

This rearrangement joins TRBV7-9 to TRBJ1-1; D is unresolved. CDR3 length equals 14 residues. The V end was cut by 3 bases, the J end by 10 bases, with 18 bases between. CDR1 SEHNR and CDR2 FQNEAQ come from the germline V gene (reference sequence). The DNA for the CDR3 is TGTGCCAGCAGCTTCCTGACTGGGCCGATGGGAGCTTTCTTT. Residues: CASSFLTGPMGAFF.

CDR3 coding DNA: TGTGCCAGCAGTGAAGGGACACACGGGTGGGAGACCCAGTACTTC. It translates to CASSEGTHGWETQYF. The V call is TRBV6-1, the J call TRBJ2-5, with D tentatively TRBD1 (5 bases). The CDR3 has 15 residues. Germline CDR1 reads MNHNS; CDR2 reads SASEGT. The V end was cut by 1 base, the J end by 5 bases, with 14 bases between.

The V call is TRBV18, the J call TRBJ2-7; possibly TRBD1 for D (6 bases). V lost 2 bases and J lost 6, with 11 bases in between. Germline lookup yields CDR1 KGHSH and CDR2 LQKENI. The CDR3 loop spans 13 amino acids. In DNA form, the CDR3 reads TGTGCCAGCTCACCATCAGGGGTCCCCGAGCAGTACTTC. Residues: CASSPSGVPEQYF.

This chain connects TRBV7-2 to TRBJ1-2; TRBD1 matches at 10 bases. The CDR3 runs 14 residues. Trimming at V came to 3 bases and at J to 2 bases, leaving 0 bases not matched to a gene. The V gene's germline CDR1 is SGHTA and CDR2 FQGNSA. CDR3 DNA: TGTGCCAGCAGCTTGGGACAGGGGAACTATGGCTACACCTTC. It is translated as CASSLGQGNYGYTF. The complete variable domain, with remaining parts taken from reference TRBV7-2 and TRBJ1-2, reads GAGVSQSPSNKVTEKGKDVELRCDPISGHTALYWYRQSLGQGLEFLIYFQGNSAPDKSGLPSDRFSAERTGGSVSTLTIQRTQQEDSAVYLCASSLGQGNYGYTFGSGTRLTVV.

This chain connects TRBV19 to TRBJ1-1, with 8 nucleotides matching TRBD1. CDR3 length equals 14 residues. Trimming at V came to 3 bases and at J to 5 bases, leaving 5 bases not matched to a gene. The germline CDR1 and CDR2 sequences are LNHDA and SQIVND (reference sequence). Here the CDR3 DNA reads TGTGCCAGTAGTATGAGACAGGGGAAGACTGAAGCTTTCTTT. Amino acids: CASSMRQGKTEAFF.

The chain recombines TRBV2 with TRBJ2-2; tentative D call: TRBD2 (5 bases). Per germline, CDR1 SNHLY and CDR2 FYNNEI. V dropped 6 bases and J dropped 5 bases, with 16 bases sitting between them. The CDR3 contains 15 residues. CDR3 loop: CASRRDGVRTGELFF. CDR3 DNA: TGTGCCAGCAGACGGGATGGGGTTCGGACCGGGGAGCTGTTTTTT. The full variable domain, completed using reference TRBV2 and TRBJ2-2, is EPEVTQTPSHQVTQMGQEVILRCVPISNHLYFYWYRQILGQKVEFLVSFYNNEISEKSEIFDDQFSVERPDGSNFTLKIRSTKLEDSAMYFCASRRDGVRTGELFFGEGSRLTVL.

The chain couples TRBV4-3 to TRBJ2-3, with 10 bases matching TRBD2. CDR1 is LGHNA, CDR2 YSLEER, per germline. J gave up 7 bases and V 3 bases, and 7 bases lay outside the gene matches. The CDR3 loop spans 15 amino acids. The CDR3 coding sequence is TGCGCCAGCAGCCAGGGGAGACTAGCGGGCAATACGCAGTATTTT. It specifies CASSQGRLAGNTQYF.

This sequence joins TRBV28 and TRBJ2-2, with D hard to call. Trimming took off 6 bases at V and 4 bases at J, with 6 bases between the two ends. Germline values: CDR1 MDHEN, CDR2 SYDVKM. The CDR3 has 12 residues. CDR3 residues: CASRRSTGELFF. As DNA, the CDR3 is TGTGCCAGCAGGCGCAGCACCGGGGAGCTGTTTTTT.

The rearrangement joins TRBV18 to TRBJ2-1; D is uncertain. The germline gives CDR1 KGHSH, CDR2 LQKENI. The CDR3 length is 12 residues. The V gene lost 0 bases and the J gene lost 4 bases, with 1 base spanning the gap. As DNA, the CDR3 is TGTGCCAGCTCACCACCGTACAATGAGCAGTTCTTC. It codes for CASSPPYNEQFF. Full variable domain (outside the CDR3, taken from reference TRBV18 and TRBJ2-1): NAGVMQNPRHLVRRRGQEARLRCSPMKGHSHVYWYRQLPEEGLKFMVYLQKENIIDESGMPKERFSAEFPKEGPSILRIQQVVRGDSAAYFCASSPPYNEQFFGPGTRLTVL.

Only a few counts were recorded for this clone. V usage is TRBV10-3 and J usage is TRBJ2-5, with D perhaps matching TRBD2 (7 bases). The germline gives CDR1 ENHRY, CDR2 SYGVKD. This CDR3 has 14 residues. The germline V and J ends were trimmed by 3 bases and 4 bases, with 12 bases remaining between them. The CDR3 spells CAISERGAAETQYF. Written as DNA, the CDR3 is TGTGCCATCAGTGAACGGGGGGCGGCAGAGACCCAGTACTTC.

The chain is built from TRBV5-4 and TRBJ2-2, with TRBD2 identical over 7 bases. Germline loops: CDR1 SGHNT, CDR2 YYREEE (reference sequence). The CDR3 totals 14 residues. V trimming: 4 bases; J trimming: 7 bases; junction bases outside the gene matches: 7. DNA of the CDR3: TGTGCCAGCAGCCTGGGACTATCGTTCGGGGAGCTGTTTTTT. Its protein is CASSLGLSFGELFF.

This clone was recorded only once. V and J are TRBV4-1 and TRBJ2-5; TRBD2 matches 10 bases. V lost 0 bases to trimming and J lost 0 bases; unmatched junction nucleotides: 4. The CDR3 is 17 residues long. Germline CDR1 reads MGHRA; CDR2 reads YSYEKL. The DNA of the CDR3 is TGCGCCAGCAGCCAAGAGCCTAGCGGGAGTTACCAAGAGACCCAGTACTTC. This translates into CASSQEPSGSYQETQYF.

In this sample, this clone turned up a few times. The CDR3 is CASSTGAGELFF. CDR3 DNA: TGTGCCAGTAGTACAGGGGCCGGGGAGCTGTTTTTT. V usage is TRBV19 and J usage is TRBJ2-2; perhaps TRBD1 as D (6 bases). V was shortened by 4 bases and J by 6 bases, with 6 bases between the two germline ends. Per germline, CDR1 LNHDA and CDR2 SQIVND (reference sequence). The CDR3 covers 12 residues.

J is TRBJ2-6 and V is TRBV18; D not resolved. Per germline, CDR1 KGHSH and CDR2 LQKENI. The V end lost 5 bases, the J end lost 4 bases, and 24 bases lay between the germline ends. This CDR3 comprises 19 residues. CDR3 DNA: TGTGCCAGCTCAAACTGGAGACAACGATCACAATACGGGGCCAACGTCCTGACTTTC. Protein sequence: CASSNWRQRSQYGANVLTF.

There are a few counts of this clone. The CDR3 sequence is CASIPSSPNSPLHF. Here the CDR3 DNA reads TGTGCCAGTATACCAAGTTCACCGAATTCACCCCTCCACTTT. The V gene is TRBV19, the J gene TRBJ1-6; no clear D gene. The germline CDR1 and CDR2 sequences are LNHDA and SQIVND (reference sequence). V was trimmed by 7 bases and J by 7 bases, leaving 14 bases between them. This CDR3 is built from 14 residues.

The CDR3 DNA follows: TGTGCCAGCAGCTTTAGAGATACTGAAGCTTTCTTT. This codes for CASSFRDTEAFF. The chain carries TRBV5-6 and TRBJ1-1; D gene unclear. Trimming stripped 2 bases from V and 5 bases from J, with 7 bases between. This CDR3 is built from 12 residues. In germline, CDR1 is SGHDT, CDR2 YYEEEE.

This clone was seen only once. The CDR3 is CASSQSASGPINQPQHF. The CDR3 region has the DNA TGTGCCAGCAGCCAATCCGCCTCCGGGCCGATAAATCAGCCCCAGCATTTT. The chain uses TRBV16 and TRBJ1-5, with D hard to call. CDR1 is KGHSY, CDR2 FQNENV, per germline. The V end was cut by 0 bases, the J end by 4 bases, with 16 bases between. The CDR3 loop spans 17 amino acids.

The rearrangement links TRBV28 to TRBJ1-3, with a tentative D call TRBD1 (5 bases). CDR3 length: 16 amino acids. CDR1 is MDHEN, CDR2 SYDVKM, per germline. V shed 3 bases and J shed 2 bases, with 14 bases lying between them. CDR3 bases: TGTGCCAGCAGTTTGACTGCTCGAGGGGCTGGAAACACCATATATTTT. It specifies CASSLTARGAGNTIYF.

The chain uses TRBV2 and TRBJ2-1, with 11 bases that match TRBD2. CDR3 length: 15 residues. Trimming removed 6 bases from V and 2 bases from J; junction bases left unmatched: 3. Per germline, CDR1 SNHLY and CDR2 FYNNEI. The CDR3 sequence is CASRPLAGAYNEQFF. The CDR3 coding sequence is TGTGCCAGCAGACCACTAGCGGGAGCCTACAATGAGCAGTTCTTC.

The J gene is TRBJ1-1, the V gene TRBV14; 8 nucleotides line up with TRBD1. The CDR3 extends over 16 amino acids. Trimming removed 5 bases from V and 4 bases from J; junction bases left unmatched: 12. From germline, CDR1 is SGHDN and CDR2 FVKESK. The CDR3 DNA is TGTGCCAGCAGCGATCTCAGGGGGCAGTTGGGCACTGAAGCTTTCTTT. Translated, it gives CASSDLRGQLGTEAFF.

The chain employs TRBV19 and TRBJ2-7; TRBD2 aligns across 10 bases. From germline, CDR1 is LNHDA and CDR2 SQIVND (reference sequence). The CDR3 is 16 residues long. The junction had 8 bases not matched to a gene; V was cut back by 3 bases and J by 3 bases. The CDR3 spells CASSIPTAGGSYEQYF. In DNA, the CDR3 is TGTGCCAGTAGTATCCCGACAGCGGGAGGGAGCTACGAGCAGTACTTC.

The genes are TRBV27 and TRBJ2-5, with 12 bases that match TRBD1. Germline V gene data show CDR1 as MNHEY and CDR2 as SMNVEV (reference sequence). The V segment lost 2 bases and the J segment 5 bases; nucleotides outside the gene matches: 9. The CDR3 is made up of 17 amino acids. This CDR3 reads CASSLKGTGGERETQYF. DNA for the CDR3: TGTGCCAGCAGTTTAAAGGGGACAGGGGGCGAAAGGGAGACCCAGTACTTC.

This chain joins TRBV11-3 and TRBJ2-3; tentatively, D is TRBD1 or TRBD2 (5 bases each). The V and J ends lost 4 bases and 1 base respectively, with 15 bases between them. Germline CDR1 SGHNT, CDR2 YENEEA. This CDR3 comprises 16 residues. The CDR3 loop is CASSSGRIRGTDTQYF. In DNA, the CDR3 is TGTGCCAGCAGCTCGGGACGGATCCGCGGCACAGATACGCAGTATTTT.

The gene calls are TRBV27 and TRBJ1-4; D may be TRBD1 (5 bases). The germline V and J ends were trimmed by 4 bases and 7 bases, with 13 bases remaining between them. CDR1 and CDR2 from the germline V gene are MNHEY and SMNVEV (reference sequence). The CDR3 totals 14 residues. This CDR3 is CASSSGRRGEKLFF. CDR3 in DNA: TGTGCCAGCAGTTCGGGACGGCGGGGTGAAAAACTGTTTTTT.

The CDR3 reads CASSLQTWTVNTGELFF. As DNA, the CDR3 is TGTGCCAGCAGCCTTCAGACATGGACGGTGAACACCGGGGAGCTGTTTTTT. The rearrangement uses TRBV5-6 and TRBJ2-2, with D unclear. V dropped 4 bases and J dropped 1 base, with 17 bases sitting between them. Per the germline V gene, CDR1 is SGHDT and CDR2 is YYEEEE. The CDR3 has 17 residues.

This chain uses TRBV7-9 with TRBJ2-7, with D tentatively TRBD2 (5 bases). This CDR3 comprises 13 residues. Trimming took 0 bases from V and 2 from J, leaving 5 bases between them. Germline V gives CDR1 SEHNR, CDR2 FQNEAQ (reference sequence). For the CDR3, the DNA is TGTGCCAGCAGCTTAGCGGGAGCCTACGAGCAGTACTTC. It codes for CASSLAGAYEQYF.